Listed here are 29 T cell receptor beta chains from one sample, sequenced in a study of CD8 T cells in Susac syndrome (dated by TCRdb to 2018 to 2020). The method behind the library was the immunoSEQ multiplex PCR assay. RNA was extracted with the RNeasy kit and roughly 0.5 to 1 ug was reverse transcribed using random hexamers. TCRdb trimmed public reads at Q25 via fastp, called clones via MiXCR and kept in-frame beta chains. Each record represents a unique CDR3 protein, reported with the most common genes and DNA among its rows. This sample comprises about 190,000 distinct CDR3 sequences, approximately 93% of them detected only once. Clones ranked in the top ten supply around 0.1% of the sample. Sequencing was done on a sample of CD4+ T cells from PBMCs. These receptors were obtained from a human donor in good health.

This clonotype has only a few counts. The chain recombines TRBV2 with TRBJ2-1; D gene ambiguous. The CDR3 loop spans 12 amino acids. The V end was cut by 6 bases, the J end by 6 bases, with 9 bases between. Germline assignment: CDR1 SNHLY and CDR2 FYNNEI. The CDR3 region is CASRVRGNEQFF. Here the CDR3 DNA reads TGTGCCAGCAGGGTAAGAGGCAATGAGCAGTTCTTC.

The V call is TRBV7-9, the J call TRBJ1-2; D uncertain. In germline, CDR1 is SEHNR, CDR2 FQNEAQ (reference sequence). Trimming pared 1 base from V and 7 bases from J, leaving 13 bases between. The CDR3 totals 14 residues. The chain's CDR3 is CASSLGEGHGGYTF. In nucleotides, the CDR3 is TGTGCCAGCAGCTTAGGAGAAGGGCATGGTGGCTACACCTTC.

The gene calls are TRBV5-6 and TRBJ2-3; D gene unclear. Germline values: CDR1 SGHDT, CDR2 YYEEEE. Trimming pared 0 bases from V and 4 bases from J, leaving 9 bases between. This CDR3 comprises 14 residues. The DNA of the CDR3 is TGTGCCAGCAGCTTGGAGCCAGCCGCAGATACGCAGTATTTT. Protein sequence: CASSLEPAADTQYF. The whole variable domain, filled in from reference TRBV5-6 and TRBJ2-3, reads DAGVTQSPTHLIKTRGQQVTLRCSPKSGHDTVSWYQQALGQGPQFIFQYYEEEERQRGNFPDRFSGHQFPNYSSELNVNALLLGDSALYLCASSLEPAADTQYFGPGTRLTVL.

The chain recombines TRBV12-3 or TRBV12-4 with TRBJ1-2; D is uncertain. Trimming took off 5 bases at V and 4 bases at J, with 8 bases between the two ends. This CDR3 comprises 12 residues. DNA for the CDR3: TGTGCCAGCAGTGTGCGGCTCTATGGCTACACCTTC. Amino acids: CASSVRLYGYTF.

The chain carries TRBV19 and TRBJ2-3; 9 bases are shared with TRBD2. V was clipped by 3 bases and J by 5 bases; unmatched bases: 0. The CDR3 sequence is 13 residues long. Germline V gene sequence: CDR1 LNHDA, CDR2 SQIVND (reference sequence). CDR3 region: CASSMTSGDTQYF. The CDR3 DNA is TGTGCCAGTAGTATGACTAGCGGAGATACGCAGTATTTT.

The chain links TRBV12-3 or TRBV12-4 to TRBJ2-7, with 12 bases matching TRBD1. V was clipped by 5 bases and J by 7 bases; unmatched bases: 9. CDR3 length equals 15 residues. The CDR3 region has the DNA TGTGCCAGCAGTCCCGGGACAGGGGGCCTCCGTGAGCAGTACGTC. This encodes CASSPGTGGLREQYV.

The chain is built from TRBV29-1 and TRBJ2-1; 9 bases match TRBD2. The V segment lost 0 bases and the J segment 8 bases; nucleotides outside the gene matches: 8. The CDR3 has 15 amino acids. Germline V gene data show CDR1 as SQVTM and CDR2 as ANQGSEA. CDR3 region: CSVEDRKRGAHEQFF. The CDR3, as DNA: TGCAGCGTTGAAGATCGTAAGCGGGGGGCACATGAGCAGTTCTTC.

This sequence joins TRBV5-4 and TRBJ2-2; D is perhaps TRBD2 (6 bases). Germline CDR1 is SGHNT and CDR2 is YYREEE (reference sequence). The ends were cut back, 0 bases at V and 4 bases at J, with 16 bases in the middle. The CDR3 runs 17 residues. The CDR3 region is CASSLAGRLGGTGELFF. The CDR3 DNA reads as TGTGCCAGCAGCTTGGCAGGCAGACTAGGTGGCACCGGGGAGCTGTTTTTT.

The rearrangement uses TRBV10-3 and TRBJ2-5, with TRBD2 as a possible D gene (6 bases). From germline, CDR1 is ENHRY and CDR2 SYGVKD. This CDR3 has 13 amino acids. V lost 6 bases, J lost 1 base, and 9 bases lay in between. For the CDR3, the DNA is TGTGCCATCAGAGGGACTTTCCAAGAGACCCAGTACTTC. It encodes CAIRGTFQETQYF.

This chain uses TRBV7-6 with TRBJ1-6; D is unresolved. Germline V gene lookup returns CDR1 SGHVS and CDR2 FNYEAQ. The V gene lost 1 base and the J gene lost 7 bases, with 14 bases spanning the gap. This CDR3 has 16 amino acids. The chain's CDR3 is CASSLGSVTTNSPLHF. The CDR3 DNA sequence: TGTGCCAGCAGCTTAGGGAGCGTCACTACAAATTCACCCCTCCACTTT.

The V gene is TRBV21-1, the J gene TRBJ2-7; the table's D call, TRBD2, was not checked against the DNA. TRBV21-1 is flagged as a pseudogene. The CDR3 totals 16 residues. For the CDR3, the DNA is TGTGCCAGCAGCCCTCCCCCTCAAGTTAGCTCCTACGAGCAGTACGTC. The encoded protein is CASSPPPQVSSYEQYV.

This sequence joins TRBV25-1 and TRBJ2-7; maybe TRBD1 (6 bases). The CDR3 runs to 14 residues. Looked up from germline, CDR1 is MGHDK and CDR2 is SYGVNS. Deletions cut 10 bases from V and 3 bases from J, with 19 bases between. The CDR3 loop reads CATSEPGHFYEQYF. In DNA form, the CDR3 reads TGTGCCACGAGCGAGCCGGGACACTTCTACGAGCAGTACTTC.

The V and J genes are TRBV5-1 and TRBJ2-3; D may be TRBD2 (6 bases). CDR3 length: 14 amino acids. Trimming shortened V by 2 bases and J by 4 bases, and 11 bases separated the two germline ends. From germline, CDR1 is SGHRS and CDR2 YFSETQ. DNA of the CDR3: TGCGCCAGCAGCTTAGGAGGGGATCCAGATACGCAGTATTTT. It yields the protein CASSLGGDPDTQYF.

The rearrangement uses TRBV15 and TRBJ1-5; 9 nucleotides align to TRBD1. The CDR3 is made up of 17 amino acids. V gave up 1 base and J gave up 7 bases; unmatched junction bases: 11. CDR1 LNHNV and CDR2 YYDKDF come from the germline V gene (reference sequence). CDR3 in amino acids: CATSRGGQGSSGQPQHF. The CDR3 coding sequence is TGTGCCACCAGCAGAGGCGGACAGGGGTCCTCAGGGCAGCCCCAGCATTTT.

DNA of the CDR3: TGTGCCATCAACAAAAAAAGCAATGACGGGGAGCTGTTTTTT. It codes for CAINKKSNDGELFF. The rearrangement links TRBV10-3 to TRBJ2-2, with D hard to call. The CDR3 has 14 residues. From germline, CDR1 is ENHRY and CDR2 SYGVKD. Trimming took 7 bases from V and 7 from J, leaving 16 bases between them.

In DNA form, the CDR3 reads TGCAGTGCTAGTACGGCTTACCGCGAGCAGTACTTC. This gives the protein CSASTAYREQYF. V is TRBV20-1 and J is TRBJ2-7; D unclear. The CDR3 is 12 residues long. Germline V gives CDR1 DFQATT, CDR2 SNEGSKA (reference sequence). Between the trimmed V and J ends, which lost 3 bases and 6 bases, there was a span of 12 bases.

This chain uses TRBV7-2 with TRBJ1-1; D is possibly TRBD1 (6 bases). Germline V lookup: CDR1 SGHTA, CDR2 FQGNSA. Trimming took off 3 bases at V and 2 bases at J, with 16 bases between the two ends. CDR3 length equals 16 residues. In DNA form, the CDR3 reads TGTGCCAGCAGCTTTCGGTGGACAGCACTTAACACTGAAGCTTTCTTT. It translates to CASSFRWTALNTEAFF.

The V gene is TRBV12-3 or TRBV12-4, the J gene TRBJ1-3, with D perhaps matching TRBD1 (5 bases). The CDR3 length is 14 residues. V lost 3 bases to trimming and J lost 3 bases, with 9 bases between them. The DNA for the CDR3 is TGTGCCAGCAGTTTTTTCGGGGGTGGAAACACCATATATTTT. Encoded protein: CASSFFGGGNTIYF.

J is TRBJ1-5 and V is TRBV19; no reliable D call. Trimming removed 5 bases from V and 7 bases from J, with 21 bases in between. Germline CDR1 is LNHDA and CDR2 is SQIVND (reference sequence). The CDR3 length is 16 residues. The CDR3 region has the DNA TGTGCCAGTAGTCTTTCCTACACGGTCAGCCCGCAGCCCCAGCATTTT. The encoded protein is CASSLSYTVSPQPQHF.

This chain links TRBV6-6 with TRBJ1-1; D gene ambiguous. The germline gives CDR1 MNHNY, CDR2 SVGAGI (reference sequence). Trimming took 5 bases from V and 5 from J, leaving 15 bases between them. The CDR3 contains 14 residues. The CDR3, as DNA: TGTGCCAGCAGTGCCGGGGAGGGAAGGACTGAAGCTTTCTTT. Encoded protein: CASSAGEGRTEAFF.

J is TRBJ1-6 and V is TRBV28; 7 nucleotides agree with TRBD1. The ends lost 7 bases at V and 4 bases at J; junction bases unmatched: 7. The CDR3 length is 15 residues. The germline V gene has CDR1 MDHEN and CDR2 SYDVKM. CDR3 coding DNA: TGTGCCAGCATGGGGACAGCTTTTTATAATTCACCCCTCCACTTT. Residues: CASMGTAFYNSPLHF.

The chain combines TRBV6-5 with TRBJ1-1; D is possibly TRBD1 (5 bases). The CDR3 loop spans 17 amino acids. The V end was cut by 3 bases, the J end by 4 bases, with 21 bases between. From germline, CDR1 is MNHEY and CDR2 SVGAGI. Here the CDR3 DNA reads TGTGCCAGCAGTTATCCGCGGGGCCAGGGTGGGGCCACTGAAGCTTTCTTT. It yields the protein CASSYPRGQGGATEAFF.

The V and J genes are TRBV19 and TRBJ1-1; the D gene is possibly TRBD1 (6 bases). The CDR3 covers 14 residues. The germline V and J ends were trimmed by 7 bases and 2 bases, with 14 bases remaining between them. The V gene's germline CDR1 is LNHDA and CDR2 SQIVND (reference sequence). The CDR3 sequence is CASIMTGGNTEAFF. The CDR3 DNA reads as TGTGCCAGTATTATGACAGGAGGAAACACTGAAGCTTTCTTT.

The chain has TRBV30 and TRBJ1-2; D unresolved. The V end lost 0 bases, the J end lost 4 bases, and 6 bases lay between the germline ends. Germline V CDR1 and CDR2: GTSNPN, SVGIG (reference sequence). The CDR3 covers 12 residues. For the CDR3, the DNA is TGTGCCTGGAGTGTTGGAGTCTATGGCTACACCTTC. The encoded protein is CAWSVGVYGYTF.

The chain couples TRBV10-3 to TRBJ2-5; 7 bases map to TRBD1. Germline V gene lookup returns CDR1 ENHRY and CDR2 SYGVKD. The CDR3 contains 12 residues. After removal of 10 bases from V and 3 bases from J, the junction contained 5 bases not matched to a gene. Here the CDR3 DNA reads TGTGCCACCACCGGGACAGAAGAGACCCAGTACTTC. Protein: CATTGTEETQYF.

The CDR3 is CATSSGGRSGELFF. CDR3 DNA sequence: TGTGCCACCAGCAGCGGGGGGCGGTCCGGGGAGCTGTTTTTT. This chain joins TRBV15 and TRBJ2-2, with D perhaps matching TRBD2 (7 bases). The CDR3 consists of 14 residues. Trimming pared 3 bases from V and 6 bases from J, leaving 11 bases between. Germline V gene data show CDR1 as LNHNV and CDR2 as YYDKDF (reference sequence).

V gene TRBV23-1 combines with J gene TRBJ2-7; a possible D gene is TRBD2 (5 bases). TRBV23-1 is filed as an ORF, its function uncertain. CDR3 length: 17 residues. The ends were cut back, 4 bases at V and 6 bases at J, with 25 bases in the middle. CDR3 sequence: CASSPERCLALWLEQYF. The CDR3 nucleotides read TGCGCCAGCAGTCCAGAGCGGTGCCTCGCCCTTTGGCTCGAGCAGTACTTC.

The chain links TRBV5-1 to TRBJ2-2; D is unclear. The germline CDR1 and CDR2 sequences are SGHRS and YFSETQ. The germline V and J ends were trimmed by 1 base and 1 base, with 11 bases remaining between them. The CDR3 sequence is 16 residues long. The CDR3 nucleotides read TGCGCCAGCAGCTTGCGAGAGGCCCGGAACACCGGGGAGCTGTTTTTT. It specifies CASSLREARNTGELFF. The whole variable domain, filled in from reference TRBV5-1 and TRBJ2-2, reads KAGVTQTPRYLIKTRGQQVTLSCSPISGHRSVSWYQQTPGQGLQFLFEYFSETQRNKGNFPGRFSGRQFSNSRSEMNVSTLELGDSALYLCASSLREARNTGELFFGEGSRLTVL.

This clonotype occurred once. The V call is TRBV3-1, the J call TRBJ1-2; unclear D gene. This CDR3 has 16 amino acids. The V gene's germline CDR1 is LGHDT and CDR2 YNNKEL (reference sequence). V gave up 3 bases and J gave up 4 bases, with 18 bases separating them. CDR3 residues: CASSQIGGRSSYGYTF. The CDR3 DNA sequence: TGTGCCAGCAGCCAGATCGGCGGACGGTCGTCCTATGGCTACACCTTC.